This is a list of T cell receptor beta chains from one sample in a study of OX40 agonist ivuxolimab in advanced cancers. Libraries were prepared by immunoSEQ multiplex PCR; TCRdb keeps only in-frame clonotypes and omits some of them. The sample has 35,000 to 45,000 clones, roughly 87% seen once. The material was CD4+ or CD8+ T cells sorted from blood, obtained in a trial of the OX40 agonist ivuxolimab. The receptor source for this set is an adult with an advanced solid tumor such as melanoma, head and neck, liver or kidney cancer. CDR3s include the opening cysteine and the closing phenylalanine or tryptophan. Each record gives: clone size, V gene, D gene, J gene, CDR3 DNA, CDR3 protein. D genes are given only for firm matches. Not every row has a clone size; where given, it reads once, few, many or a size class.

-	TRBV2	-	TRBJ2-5	TGTGCCAGCCGGGCCAGGGGGGAGGAGACCCAGTACTTC	CASRARGEETQYF
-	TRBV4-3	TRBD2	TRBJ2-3	TGCGCCAGCAGCCAAGATCCAAGCGGGGGGGCGGGCACAGATACGCAGTATTTT	CASSQDPSGGAGTDTQYF
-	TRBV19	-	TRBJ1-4	TGTGCCAGTAGTCGATTTGCAACTAATGAAAAACTGTTTTTT	CASSRFATNEKLFF
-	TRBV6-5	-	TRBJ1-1	TGTGCCAGCAGTTATCCCCCCAGGATCACTGAAGCTTTCTTT	CASSYPPRITEAFF
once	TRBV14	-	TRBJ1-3	TGTGCCAGCAGCCGTAGCAACGAAAACACCATATATTTT	CASSRSNENTIYF
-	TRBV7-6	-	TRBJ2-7	TGTGCCAGCAGCTTAGCGGGCCTCGGGTCCGTCTACGAGCAGTACTTC	CASSLAGLGSVYEQYF
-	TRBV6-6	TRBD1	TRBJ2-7	TGTGCCAGCAGGCTAGGGACAGGGGTGGACGAGCAGTACTTC	CASRLGTGVDEQYF
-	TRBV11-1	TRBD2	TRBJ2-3	TGTGCCAGCAGCTTAGCGGGGCGGGGGAGGACAGATACGCAGTATTTT	CASSLAGRGRTDTQYF
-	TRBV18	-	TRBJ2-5	TGTGCCAGCTCACCAGGGAGTAAGTACAGACCACAAGAGACCCAGTACTTC	CASSPGSKYRPQETQYF
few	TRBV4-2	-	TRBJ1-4	TGTGCCAGCAGCCAACGGGACCTTGAAAAACTGTTTTTT	CASSQRDLEKLFF
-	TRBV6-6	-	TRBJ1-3	TGTGCCAGCAGCTACGGGGGTTCGGGAAACACCATATATTTT	CASSYGGSGNTIYF
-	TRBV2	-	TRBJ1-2	TGTGCCAGCAGCCCGAGGGGGGGGGAAATCGGCTACACCTTC	CASSPRGGEIGYTF
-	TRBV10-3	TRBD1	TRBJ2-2	TGTGCCATCAGGATAAGACAGGGCGGGTTAGTTGACGGGGAGCTGTTTTTT	CAIRIRQGGLVDGELFF
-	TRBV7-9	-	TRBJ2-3	TGTGCCAGCAGCTTAGCTGTCGATACGCAGTATTTT	CASSLAVDTQYF
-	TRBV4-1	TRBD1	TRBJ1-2	TGCGCCAGCAGCCCCAGGACAGGGATGGGTGGCTACACCTTC	CASSPRTGMGGYTF